The present TCR beta chain was sequenced within a study of CXCR3-negative and CXCR3-positive naive CD8 T cells. Whole-study results and caveats: Memory CD8+ cells had much lower diversity, and both naive subsets had comparably high diversity. Naive CXCR3-positive and CXCR3-negative cells shared similar TRBV-TRBJ usage, unlike memory cells. CXCR3-positive naive cells had more hydrophobic TRB CDR3s than CXCR3-negative naive cells.

CDR1 WSHSY and CDR2 SAAADI come from the germline V gene. The CDR3 is made up of 16 amino acids. cDNA libraries for TRB were generated by 5' RACE incorporating UMI labels. One entry per CDR3 protein, without DNA, is what TCRdb gives after re-calling the 5' RACE reads. This table holds roughly 130,000 distinct CDR3 sequences. Remarks on this clonotype: Its cognate antigen is unknown.

Every subset of CD8+ T cells was sorted in triplicate at fewer than 350,000 cells each. The naive CD8+ gate required CD45RO-CCR7+CD27+CD95- phenotype. Sequences were obtained from naive CXCR3+ CD8+ T cells from blood. As to subset: CD45RO-CCR7+CD27+CD95- naive CD8+ T cells expressing CXCR3 (TNR3+). The clonotype originates from a human donor in good health. Some clones in this sample may be carry-over from other donors' samples. The chain recombines TRBV10-2 with TRBJ2-7; TCRdb calls TRBD2, which cannot be checked without DNA. CDR3: CASSEGGNLAVTKQYF.